The 20 T cell receptor beta chains below were found in one sample sequenced in a study of PD-1 blockade in classical Hodgkin lymphoma. Indicated time point: newly diagnosed, previously untreated cHL patient sample. CD4+ T cells were purified from thawed PBMCs by magnetic negative selection. Clones were read by immunoSEQ multiplex PCR, and TCRdb kept only the in-frame ones, dropping some. In the table there are about 22,000 clones, 80% to 90% of which are singletons. The sample was CD4+ T cells from blood. The receptors originated from a human donor with classical Hodgkin lymphoma.

The chain is built from TRBV30 and TRBJ2-5; D may be TRBD1 (6 bases). The CDR3 covers 13 residues. V was clipped by 4 bases and J by 4 bases, with 13 bases between them. The V gene's germline CDR1 is GTSNPN and CDR2 SVGIG (reference sequence). CDR3 protein: CAWMGQSGETQYF. As DNA, the CDR3 is TGTGCCTGGATGGGACAATCGGGAGAGACCCAGTACTTC.

The chain recombines TRBV5-1 with TRBJ2-7; 10 nucleotides align to TRBD2. CDR3 length: 15 residues. CDR1 is SGHRS, CDR2 YFSETQ, per germline. V shed 0 bases, J shed 3 bases, and the junction held 3 bases outside the gene matches. The CDR3 region is CASSLAASGGYEQYF. Written as DNA, the CDR3 is TGCGCCAGCAGCTTGGCCGCTAGCGGGGGCTACGAGCAGTACTTC.

The V call is TRBV25-1, the J call TRBJ2-5; D is perhaps TRBD1 or TRBD2 (5 bases each). CDR3 length: 15 residues. The germline V gene encodes CDR1 MGHDK and CDR2 SYGVNS. The V end was cut by 5 bases, the J end by 8 bases, with 21 bases between. The CDR3 nucleotides read TGTGCCAGCAGTCTTCCCGGGGCCGGAGGAAAAACCCAGTACTTC. Translating it yields CASSLPGAGGKTQYF.

The rearrangement links TRBV19 to TRBJ1-1; TRBD1 is a possible D gene (6 bases). The CDR3 sequence is 14 residues long. Trimming left V 2 bases short and J 1 base short, with 8 bases between. CDR1 and CDR2 (germline): LNHDA, SQIVND (reference sequence). Here the CDR3 reads CASSISRGNTEAFF. The CDR3 DNA reads as TGTGCCAGTAGTATAAGCAGGGGGAACACTGAAGCTTTCTTT. Full variable domain (outside the CDR3, taken from reference TRBV19 and TRBJ1-1): DGGITQSPKYLFRKEGQNVTLSCEQNLNHDAMYWYRQDPGQGLRLIYYSQIVNDFQKGDIAEGYSVSREKKESFPLTVTSAQKNPTAFYLCASSISRGNTEAFFGQGTRLTVV.

The chain combines TRBV5-1 with TRBJ2-3, with D perhaps TRBD2 (6 bases). The length of the CDR3 is 16 residues. The V gene lost 2 bases and the J gene lost 3 bases, with 16 bases spanning the gap. Germline V lookup: CDR1 SGHRS, CDR2 YFSETQ. In DNA, the CDR3 is TGCGCCAGCAGCTTTGGGCTAGCGTCGGGGACAGATACGCAGTATTTT. It codes for CASSFGLASGTDTQYF.

This clone has just one count. The J gene is TRBJ1-2, the V gene TRBV5-1; 7 nucleotides match TRBD1. CDR3 size: 15 residues. Germline assignment: CDR1 SGHRS and CDR2 YFSETQ. The J segment lost 2 bases and the V segment lost 5 bases, leaving 9 bases of the junction unmatched. The CDR3 is CASRESTGQNYGYTF. CDR3 nucleotide sequence: TGCGCCAGCAGGGAATCGACAGGGCAGAACTATGGCTACACCTTC.

The CDR3 DNA is TGTGCCAGCAGCTTGGTTGGGGCAGGAGCCTACGAGCAGTACTTC. This codes for CASSLVGAGAYEQYF. The chain joins TRBV5-4 to TRBJ2-7; perhaps TRBD1 as D (5 bases). The V gene lost 0 bases and the J gene lost 2 bases, with 12 bases spanning the gap. CDR1 SGHNT and CDR2 YYREEE come from the germline V gene (reference sequence). The CDR3 sequence is 15 residues long.

V usage is TRBV5-4 and J usage is TRBJ2-2; either TRBD1 or TRBD2 may supply D (5 bases each). The CDR3 consists of 15 residues. V lost 3 bases and J lost 0, with 9 bases in between. Per the germline V gene, CDR1 is SGHNT and CDR2 is YYREEE (reference sequence). The CDR3 spells CASSSPGPNTGELFF. The CDR3 coding sequence is TGTGCCAGCAGCTCGCCGGGACCGAACACCGGGGAGCTGTTTTTT.

The chain carries TRBV5-8 and TRBJ1-5; D not certain. CDR3 size: 15 residues. CDR1 is SGHTS, CDR2 YDEGEE, per germline. V lost 2 bases to trimming and J lost 2 bases, with 11 bases between them. The CDR3, as DNA: TGTGCCAGCAGCTTCAAGGTGATTGGCAATCAGCCCCAGCATTTT. It encodes CASSFKVIGNQPQHF. Together with reference TRBV5-8 and TRBJ1-5, the CDR3 gives the full variable domain: EAGVTQSPTHLIKTRGQQATLRCSPISGHTSVYWYQQALGLGLQFLLWYDEGEERNRGNFPPRFSGRQFPNYSSELNVNALELEDSALYLCASSFKVIGNQPQHFGDGTRLSIL.

This clone was recorded only once. DNA for the CDR3: TGTGCCAGCAGCGCCGGACAGGGGTATAATTCACCCCTCCACTTT. Protein product: CASSAGQGYNSPLHF. The chain carries TRBV7-3 and TRBJ1-6; 9 bases agree with TRBD1. Unmatched junction bases numbered 3, after V lost 5 bases and J lost 4 bases. Germline V gene data show CDR1 as SGHTA and CDR2 as FQGTGA. The CDR3 loop spans 15 amino acids. Together with reference TRBV7-3 and TRBJ1-6, the CDR3 gives the full variable domain: GAGVSQTPSNKVTEKGKYVELRCDPISGHTALYWYRQSLGQGPEFLIYFQGTGAADDSGLPNDRFFAVRPEGSVSTLKIQRTERGDSAVYLCASSAGQGYNSPLHFGNGTRLTVT.

Turning to this clone: Other DNA sequences in this sample translate to the same CDR3. The chain carries TRBV9 and TRBJ2-2; no clear D. V gave up 0 bases and J gave up 5 bases, with 5 bases separating them. Germline CDR1 SGDLS, CDR2 YYNGEE. The CDR3 spans 13 residues. CDR3 DNA sequence: TGTGCCAGCAGCGTAGTCGGGACCGGGGAGCTGTTTTTT. Protein product: CASSVVGTGELFF.

The rearrangement links TRBV19 to TRBJ1-5; D is undetermined. Germline CDR1 and CDR2: LNHDA and SQIVND (reference sequence). V was clipped by 6 bases and J by 3 bases, with 15 bases between them. The CDR3 sequence is 15 residues long. The CDR3 DNA follows: TGTGCCAGTAGCCCCTACGGGCCCGACAATCAGCCCCAGCATTTT. As protein: CASSPYGPDNQPQHF.

The chain couples TRBV7-2 to TRBJ1-5; TRBD1 agrees at 9 bases. The trim removed 6 bases at V and 3 bases at J, leaving 6 bases unmatched. Germline CDR1 is SGHTA and CDR2 is FQGNSA. This CDR3 has 15 residues. The CDR3 is CASRVQGADNQPQHF. The CDR3, as DNA: TGTGCCAGCAGAGTACAGGGGGCCGACAATCAGCCCCAGCATTTT.

This chain connects TRBV6-5 to TRBJ1-2; 7 nucleotides line up with TRBD1. Trimming removed 5 bases from V and 6 bases from J; junction bases left unmatched: 9. Germline CDR1 MNHEY, CDR2 SVGAGI. The CDR3 consists of 14 residues. In DNA, the CDR3 is TGTGCCAGCAGTCGATTAGACAGGGCCGATGGCTACACCTTC. The encoded protein is CASSRLDRADGYTF.

This rearrangement joins TRBV6-5 to TRBJ2-7, with 8 bases aligning to TRBD1. This CDR3 is built from 13 residues. The V gene end was trimmed by 6 bases and the J gene end by 4 bases; junction bases not matched to a gene: 5. Germline V gene data show CDR1 as MNHEY and CDR2 as SVGAGI. This CDR3 reads CASSDRGPYEQYF. The CDR3 coding sequence is TGTGCCAGCAGCGACAGGGGCCCGTACGAGCAGTACTTC.

The chain carries TRBV6-5 and TRBJ2-5, with 8 bases aligning to TRBD2. The V gene end was trimmed by 8 bases and the J gene end by 2 bases; junction bases not matched to a gene: 7. CDR3 length: 14 amino acids. Germline values: CDR1 MNHEY, CDR2 SVGAGI. CDR3 bases: TGTGCCAGCTCAGGCGGGAGGAAACAAGAGACCCAGTACTTC. It is translated as CASSGGRKQETQYF.

The chain uses TRBV2 and TRBJ1-1; tentative D call: TRBD1 (5 bases). V dropped 4 bases and J dropped 4 bases, with 10 bases sitting between them. The CDR3 is 13 amino acids. Germline V gives CDR1 SNHLY, CDR2 FYNNEI. CDR3 in DNA: TGTGCCAGCAGTGGACAGAGTTCCACTGAAGCTTTCTTT. Amino acid sequence: CASSGQSSTEAFF.

This chain joins TRBV28 and TRBJ1-6, with D perhaps TRBD1 (6 bases). This CDR3 comprises 12 residues. V lost 5 bases and J lost 15, with 14 bases in between. Germline V gene data show CDR1 as MDHEN and CDR2 as SYDVKM. CDR3 residues: CASSPGVGRLHF. DNA for the CDR3: TGTGCCAGCAGTCCAGGGGTTGGGCGCCTCCACTTT.

The rearrangement links TRBV7-2 to TRBJ1-5, with a possible D match to TRBD1 (5 bases). CDR1 and CDR2 from the germline V gene are SGHTA and FQGNSA. CDR3 length: 13 residues. The V gene lost 5 bases and the J gene lost 5 bases, with 10 bases spanning the gap. CDR3: CASSLKGYQPQHF. The CDR3 DNA is TGTGCCAGCAGCCTCAAGGGGTATCAGCCCCAGCATTTT.

The DNA of the CDR3 is TGTGCCAGCAGCTTAGAGCCGGGGGCCTACGAGCAGTACTTC. Its translation: CASSLEPGAYEQYF. The V gene is TRBV7-2, the J gene TRBJ2-7; D possibly corresponds to TRBD2 (6 bases). CDR1 is SGHTA and CDR2 is FQGNSA in the germline V gene. The CDR3 consists of 14 residues. The V end lost 1 base, the J end lost 2 bases, and 9 bases lay between the germline ends.